Below, 12 T cell receptor beta chains from the same sample are listed, as sequenced in a study of blood T cell repertoires in COVID-19. Libraries were prepared by immunoSEQ multiplex PCR; TCRdb keeps only in-frame clonotypes and omits some of them. This table has about 86,000 clones, 80% to 90% appearing once. The material sequenced was peripheral blood. The receptors shown here come from a human donor in a cohort sampled during active COVID-19.

V gene TRBV5-1 combines with J gene TRBJ2-3; 7 bases fit TRBD2. Germline V gene data show CDR1 as SGHRS and CDR2 as YFSETQ. There are 16 residues in the CDR3. J gave up 6 bases and V 2 bases, and 12 bases lay outside the gene matches. CDR3 protein: CASSFSLLAISDTQYF. The CDR3 DNA follows: TGCGCCAGCAGCTTTAGTCTACTAGCGATATCTGATACGCAGTATTTT.

This chain connects TRBV6-5 to TRBJ1-2; the match to TRBD1 covers 9 bases. In germline, CDR1 is MNHEY, CDR2 SVGAGI. V shed 4 bases, J shed 2 bases, and the junction held 8 bases outside the gene matches. The CDR3 runs 16 residues. Written as DNA, the CDR3 is TGTGCCAGCAGTTTCACAGGGGGCAGAGGAAACTATGGCTACACCTTC. This sequence encodes CASSFTGGRGNYGYTF.

The chain has TRBV18 and TRBJ1-1, with 9 bases fitting TRBD1. Germline CDR1 KGHSH, CDR2 LQKENI. This CDR3 region has 14 residues. J gave up 4 bases and V 6 bases, and 6 bases lay outside the gene matches. CDR3 loop: CASSLGQGSTEAFF. The CDR3 DNA follows: TGTGCCAGCTCGCTGGGACAGGGAAGCACTGAAGCTTTCTTT.

V and J are TRBV12-3 or TRBV12-4 and TRBJ2-2; 8 bases are a match to TRBD1. V lost 6 bases, J lost 4 bases, and 1 base stayed unmatched. The CDR3 consists of 13 residues. The CDR3 region is CASRTGGTGELFF. The CDR3 nucleotides read TGTGCCAGCAGAACAGGGGGCACCGGGGAGCTGTTTTTT.

This chain connects TRBV6-1 to TRBJ2-1; D remains unclear. The CDR3 has 13 amino acids. With 3 bases removed from V and 4 bases from J, the gap between germline ends came to 7 bases. Germline V CDR1 and CDR2: MNHNS, SASEGT. Here the CDR3 reads CASSDPGYNEQFF. CDR3 coding DNA: TGTGCCAGCAGTGACCCGGGTTACAATGAGCAGTTCTTC.

J is TRBJ2-1 and V is TRBV29-1, with 7 bases lining up with TRBD2. CDR3 size: 16 residues. CDR1 is SQVTM and CDR2 is ANQGSEA in the germline V gene. The V and J ends lost 7 bases and 0 bases, in that order; junction bases with no gene match: 12. The CDR3 reads CSAALATSSSYNEQFF. Written as DNA, the CDR3 is TGCAGCGCTGCACTTGCGACTAGCAGCTCCTACAATGAGCAGTTCTTC.

CDR3 protein: CASSQSAGGKETQYF. For the CDR3, the DNA is TGTGCCAGCAGCCAATCGGCGGGAGGGAAGGAGACCCAGTACTTC. V gene TRBV3-1 (or the pseudogene TRBV3-2) combines with J gene TRBJ2-5, with 9 positions matching TRBD2. Per germline, CDR1 LGHDT and CDR2 YNNKEL (reference sequence). The CDR3 spans 15 residues. V trimming: 2 bases; J trimming: 5 bases; junction bases outside the gene matches: 6.

The chain carries TRBV2 and TRBJ1-6; 9 bases map to TRBD1. The CDR3 consists of 15 residues. CDR1 SNHLY and CDR2 FYNNEI come from the germline V gene. V trimming: 10 bases; J trimming: 8 bases; junction bases outside the gene matches: 12. The CDR3 loop reads CANAQGAPEDSPLHF. CDR3 DNA: TGTGCCAATGCACAGGGGGCGCCTGAGGATTCACCCCTCCACTTT.

The DNA of the CDR3 is TGCGCCAGCAGTGAGTCAACGAGGGGGCGGATTAGCACCGGGGAGCTGTTTTTT. Translation: CASSESTRGRISTGELFF. The chain recombines TRBV10-2 with TRBJ2-2; 7 positions agree with TRBD1. The germline gives CDR1 WSHSY, CDR2 SAAADI. The CDR3 contains 18 residues. The V gene end was trimmed by 0 bases and the J gene end by 4 bases; junction bases not matched to a gene: 11.

J is TRBJ1-5 and V is TRBV28; no clear D. The CDR3 has 15 amino acids. The germline V gene encodes CDR1 MDHEN and CDR2 SYDVKM. With 3 bases removed from V and 7 bases from J, the gap between germline ends came to 16 bases. The CDR3 DNA reads TGTGCCAGCAGTTTCGGAGGGAACGAGGGACAGCCCCAGCATTTT. Its protein is CASSFGGNEGQPQHF.

This rearrangement joins TRBV3-1 (or the pseudogene TRBV3-2) to TRBJ2-2, with TRBD2 as a possible D gene (5 bases). The V end was cut by 6 bases, the J end by 3 bases, with 14 bases between. Germline CDR1 LGHDT, CDR2 YNNKEL (reference sequence). The CDR3 sequence is 15 residues long. For the CDR3, the DNA is TGTGCCAGCAGTCCTTTGGACTCCGACACCGGGGAGCTGTTTTTT. Translating it yields CASSPLDSDTGELFF.

This clone showed up just once. The chain joins TRBV6-6 to TRBJ1-1; tentatively, D is TRBD1 (6 bases). Germline-derived CDR1 and CDR2 are MNHNY and SVGAGI (reference sequence). Trimming left V 7 bases short and J 3 bases short, with 15 bases between. The CDR3 contains 14 residues. CDR3 loop: CASTPTGQHTEAFF. For the CDR3, the DNA is TGTGCCAGCACCCCGACAGGACAACACACTGAAGCTTTCTTT.